The TCR beta chain under discussion was sequenced for a study of spatial heterogeneity in lung cancer. Study details: Sequencing covered available follow-up PBMC samples collected a median of about 22 months after resection. Findings and limits, study-wide: Blood contained ubiquitous expanded tumor TCRs more at resection than at follow-up.

The CDR3 sequence is 15 residues long. The ends lost 3 bases at V and 3 bases at J; junction bases unmatched: 2. The germline gives CDR1 KGHDR, CDR2 SFDVKD. TCRdb analysed the 5' RACE reads with MiXCR anew, one entry per CDR3 protein. The repertoire holds roughly 26,000 distinct CDR3 sequences, roughly 5.6% seen once, with more than 20% in the top ten. This clonotype was counted a few times. Its antigen is not identified. Time point noted: blood at routine non-recurrence follow-up after resection. Unsorted tumor, nontumor lung tissue or cryopreserved PBMC supplied the whole RNA. V usage is TRBV24-1 and J usage is TRBJ2-1; 9 bases are a match to TRBD2. This receptor was taken from a male donor with early-stage non-small cell lung cancer. This material consisted of PBMCs, taken at follow-up. The CDR3 reads CATSDVSGGYNEQFF. The CDR3 region has the DNA TGTGCCACCAGTGATGTTAGCGGGGGCTACAATGAGCAGTTCTTC.